The rows below give T cell receptor beta chains drawn from one sample of a study of identical twins. TCRdb redid the calling of the 5' RACE reads with MiXCR, one entry per CDR3 protein. The sample lists 350,000 or so distinct CDR3 sequences, about 12% occurring once. These records were also assigned to another study, of yellow fever vaccine responses in identical twins.

The sample was CD8+ T cells sorted from blood. The receptors originated from a young woman in good health. The CDR3 runs from the conserved cysteine through the conserved F or W. D genes are given only for firm matches. Some rows mark clone size as missing; the rest say once, few, many or name a class of expanded clone.

J gene	D gene	clone size	V gene	CDR3 DNA	CDR3 protein
TRBJ2-2	-	few	TRBV6-4	TGTGCCAGCAGTGAATCCTCCAGCGGGGACACCGGGGAGCTGGTTTTT	CASSESSSGDTGELVF
TRBJ2-5	-	-	TRBV12-5	TGTGCTAGTGGTTTGACGACAGCCCAAGAGACCCAGTACTTC	CASGLTTAQETQYF
TRBJ2-1	-	-	TRBV20-1	TGCAGAGTCCCGGGGAACTCCTACAATGAGCAGTTCTTC	CRVPGNSYNEQFF
TRBJ1-1	TRBD1	many	TRBV2	TGTGCCAGCAGTGAAGGGACAGGGTTTATGAACACTGAAGCTTTCTTT	CASSEGTGFMNTEAFF
TRBJ2-1	-	-	TRBV4-2	TGTGCCAGCAGCCAAGATCAGGGCAGTATGAATGAGCAGTTCTTC	CASSQDQGSMNEQFF
TRBJ1-1	-	-	TRBV12-3/TRBV12-4	TGTGCCAGCAGATTAGCCGTTTGGAACACTGAAGCTTTCTTT	CASRLAVWNTEAFF
TRBJ2-3	-	few	TRBV25-1	TGTGCCAGCAGTCCCATCGCTCCCCTCTCTGACGGAGGTGTTTTAATCCCCACAGATACGCAGTATTTT	CASSPIAPLSDGGVLIPTDTQYF
TRBJ2-5	-	-	TRBV9	TGTGCCAGCAGCGTAGCTACGGGGTGGGAAGGAGAGACTCAGTACTTC	CASSVATGWEGETQYF
TRBJ2-1	TRBD1	-	TRBV7-3	TGTGCCAGCAGCTTAGGGACAGCCCACCTTTACAATGAGCAGTTCTTC	CASSLGTAHLYNEQFF
TRBJ2-7	TRBD2	few	TRBV27	TGTGCCAGCAGGACGGGACTAGTTTCCTACGAGCAGTACTTC	CASRTGLVSYEQYF
TRBJ2-1	-	-	TRBV24-1	TGTGCCACCACCCAGGGCCCCAACAATGAGCAGTTCTTC	CATTQGPNNEQFF
TRBJ1-1	TRBD1	-	TRBV28	TGTGCCAGCAGGCCCCCCGGGACAGGGCCTTTCCGGAACACTGAAGCTTTCTTT	CASRPPGTGPFRNTEAFF
TRBJ2-7	TRBD2	-	TRBV27	TGTGCCAGCAGTTTAGGACTAGCGGAGGCTCTCTCCTACGAGCAGTACTTC	CASSLGLAEALSYEQYF
TRBJ2-1	-	few	TRBV7-2	TGTGCCAGCAGTTGGGGGGTCGGATCCTACAATGAGCAGTTCTTC	CASSWGVGSYNEQFF
TRBJ1-1	-	few	TRBV12-3/TRBV12-4	TGTGCCAGCAGTTCCAACAGGGCTCGGTCGAACACTGAAGCTTTCTTT	CASSSNRARSNTEAFF
TRBJ2-3	TRBD2	few	TRBV6-2/TRBV6-3	TGTGCCAGCAGTTACTTGACTAGCGGGAGCGATACGCAGTATTTT	CASSYLTSGSDTQYF
TRBJ2-7	-	many	TRBV29-1	TGCAGCGTTGGCCTCAGGGACACCACCTACGAGCAGTACTTC	CSVGLRDTTYEQYF
TRBJ2-5	-	few	TRBV7-9	TGTGCCAGCGCCGGATTAAAAGAGACCCAGTACTTC	CASAGLKETQYF
TRBJ2-2	TRBD2	few	TRBV4-1	TGCGCCAGCAACCAAGCATTAGCGGGAGGGTCCGGGGAGCTGTTTTTT	CASNQALAGGSGELFF
TRBJ2-7	-	-	TRBV20-1	TGCAGTGCCCTATGGGGCAGGGAAGATGAGCAGTACTTC	CSALWGREDEQYF
TRBJ2-1	-	many	TRBV4-2	TGTGCCAGCGGAGACATCGAGCAGTTCTTC	CASGDIEQFF
TRBJ2-3	TRBD2	-	TRBV20-1	TGCAGTGCCCCCGAGCGACTAGCGGGGGCCTCTAGCACAGATACGCAGTATTTT	CSAPERLAGASSTDTQYF
TRBJ2-2	TRBD1	-	TRBV7-9	TGTGCCAGCAGCTTCGGGGACAGCCGTAAGAAGGGCGGGGAGCTGTTTTTT	CASSFGDSRKKGGELFF
TRBJ2-1	-	many	TRBV6-2/TRBV6-3	TGTGCCAGCAGTTACCCAAGACACAACTACAATGAGCAGTTCTTC	CASSYPRHNYNEQFF
TRBJ2-1	TRBD2	few	TRBV4-1	TGCGCCAGCAGCCTGAGGGTGGTTTACGGGGGGGTATACAATGAGCAGTTCTTC	CASSLRVVYGGVYNEQFF
TRBJ2-1	TRBD2	few	TRBV6-1	TGTGCCAGCAGCCCGACTAGCGGGGGTGCCTACAATGAGCAGTTCTTC	CASSPTSGGAYNEQFF
TRBJ1-4	-	many	TRBV4-1	TGCGCCAGCAGCCCGGTTCCAGGAGATCATGAAAAACTGTTTTTT	CASSPVPGDHEKLFF
TRBJ1-5	TRBD1	many	TRBV6-2/TRBV6-3	TGTGCCAGCAGTTACCCCGGGACAGGCAATCAGCCCCAGCATTTT	CASSYPGTGNQPQHF
TRBJ1-2	-	-	TRBV5-1	TGCGCCAGCAGCTTCTATCCGGGGGCCAACTATGGCTACACCTTC	CASSFYPGANYGYTF
TRBJ1-1	TRBD1	many	TRBV4-1	TGCGCCAGCGCAACACGGGGGACAGGGATAAGGACTGAAGCTTTCTTT	CASATRGTGIRTEAFF
TRBJ2-3	TRBD2	-	TRBV10-2	TGCGCCAGCAGTGAGCCACTATGGACTAGCGGGATGTCAGATACGCAGTATTTT	CASSEPLWTSGMSDTQYF
TRBJ1-1	-	many	TRBV7-9	TGTGCCAGCAGCCAGGGGTATACTGAAGCTTTCTTT	CASSQGYTEAFF
TRBJ2-2	-	many	TRBV12-3/TRBV12-4	TGTGCCAGCAGTACTCCCGGGAGCCGGGTCGGGGAGCTGTTTTTT	CASSTPGSRVGELFF
TRBJ2-7	-	many	TRBV24-1	TGTGCCACCAGTGATGCCACGTTGGGCGAGCAGTACTTC	CATSDATLGEQYF
TRBJ2-1	-	many	TRBV15	TGTGCCACCAGCAGCGAATCAAATGAGCAGTTCTTC	CATSSESNEQFF
TRBJ1-6	-	many	TRBV5-5	TGTGCCAGCAGCTTAGATACTTCCCCGCGAGGTTCACCCCTCCACTTT	CASSLDTSPRGSPLHF
TRBJ1-6	-	few	TRBV9	TGTGCCAGCAGCGTGGACCCTTCAGATAATTCACCCCTCCACTTT	CASSVDPSDNSPLHF
TRBJ2-1	TRBD1	few	TRBV7-6	TGTGCCAGCAGCTCTACAGGGGACAGGGCTAAGGGTAGTAATGAGCAGTTCTTC	CASSSTGDRAKGSNEQFF
TRBJ2-1	TRBD2	-	TRBV28	TGTGCCAGCAGCTTGCCAGCGGGGGAGGTCAATGAGCAGTTCTTC	CASSLPAGEVNEQFF
TRBJ2-5	-	few	TRBV5-1	TGCGCCAGCAGCGAAGATTCGAGCGGCCAAGAGACCCAGTACTTC	CASSEDSSGQETQYF
TRBJ1-1	TRBD1	few	TRBV12-3/TRBV12-4	TGTGCCAGCAGTTTCGGGACAGGGTTGAACACTGAAGCTTTCTTT	CASSFGTGLNTEAFF
TRBJ1-5	-	many	TRBV12-3/TRBV12-4	TGTGCCAGCAGTTTAGGTTTGGGCGGGAGCAATCAGCCCCAGCATTTT	CASSLGLGGSNQPQHF
TRBJ1-1	-	-	TRBV6-5	TGTGCCAGCAGTTACGTTATGTTCTCCGGGGGCCGTAACACTGAAGCTTTCTTT	CASSYVMFSGGRNTEAFF
TRBJ2-3	TRBD2	-	TRBV20-1	TGCAGTGCTAGCTCGCGGGAGTTACTAGATACGCAGTATTTT	CSASSRELLDTQYF
TRBJ2-3	TRBD2	few	TRBV2	TGTGCCAGCAGTTTTAGCGGGGGGGCCCAGGATACGCAGTATTTT	CASSFSGGAQDTQYF
TRBJ2-1	-	many	TRBV12-3/TRBV12-4	TGTGCCAGCACCGCAGGACTGATCTCCTACAATGAGCAGTTCTTC	CASTAGLISYNEQFF
TRBJ1-1	-	few	TRBV4-1	TGCGCCAGCAGCCACGATTACGAAGCTTTCTTT	CASSHDYEAFF
TRBJ2-1	TRBD1	-	TRBV7-9	TGTGCCAGCAGCTTAGAGGCAGGGGGCGGTGAGCAGTTCTTC	CASSLEAGGGEQFF
TRBJ2-1	-	few	TRBV5-5	TGTGCCAGCAGTCCTCAGGGAGATGATGAGCAGTTCTTC	CASSPQGDDEQFF
TRBJ2-7	TRBD2	few	TRBV6-5	TGTGCCAGCAGCCGGGGACTAGCGGGAGACTTTTACGAGCAGTACTTC	CASSRGLAGDFYEQYF
TRBJ2-3	-	few	TRBV27	TGTGCCAGCAGTTTGGTGCAGGCGGGCACAGATACGCAGTATTTT	CASSLVQAGTDTQYF
TRBJ2-7	TRBD2	-	TRBV20-1	TGCAGTGCTGCCTGGGACTACTCCTACGAGCAGTACTTC	CSAAWDYSYEQYF
TRBJ2-5	TRBD1	few	TRBV13	TGTGCCAGCAGCTTATTCGTGCGTACAGGGGACGAGACCCAGTACTTC	CASSLFVRTGDETQYF